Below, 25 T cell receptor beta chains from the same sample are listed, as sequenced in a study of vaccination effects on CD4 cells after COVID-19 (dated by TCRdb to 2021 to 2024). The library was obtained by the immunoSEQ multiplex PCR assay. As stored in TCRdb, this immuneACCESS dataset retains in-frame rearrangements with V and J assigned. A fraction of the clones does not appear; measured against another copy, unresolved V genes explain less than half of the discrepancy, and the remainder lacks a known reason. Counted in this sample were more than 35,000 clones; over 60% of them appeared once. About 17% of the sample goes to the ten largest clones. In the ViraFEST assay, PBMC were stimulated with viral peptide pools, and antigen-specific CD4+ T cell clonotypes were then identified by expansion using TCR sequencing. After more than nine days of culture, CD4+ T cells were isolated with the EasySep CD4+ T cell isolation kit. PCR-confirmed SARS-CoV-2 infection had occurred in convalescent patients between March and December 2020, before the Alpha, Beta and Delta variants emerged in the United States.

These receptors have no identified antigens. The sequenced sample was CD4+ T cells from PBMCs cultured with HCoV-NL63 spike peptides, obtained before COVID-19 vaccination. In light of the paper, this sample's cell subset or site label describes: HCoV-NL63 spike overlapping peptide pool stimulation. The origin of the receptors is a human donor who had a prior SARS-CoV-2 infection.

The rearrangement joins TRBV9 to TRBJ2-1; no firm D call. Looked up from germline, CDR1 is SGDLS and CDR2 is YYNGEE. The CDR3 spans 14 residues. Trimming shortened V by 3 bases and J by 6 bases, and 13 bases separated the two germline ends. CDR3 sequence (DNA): TGTGCCAGCAGCGCCGCCAGTTGGGGCAATGAGCAGTTCTTC. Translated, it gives CASSAASWGNEQFF.

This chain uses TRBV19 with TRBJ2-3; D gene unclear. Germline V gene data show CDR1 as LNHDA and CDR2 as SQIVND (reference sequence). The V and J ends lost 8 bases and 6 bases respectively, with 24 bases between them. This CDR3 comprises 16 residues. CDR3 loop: CASSQYVDAKADTQYF. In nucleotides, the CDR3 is TGTGCCAGTTCCCAGTATGTGGATGCGAAGGCTGATACGCAGTATTTT. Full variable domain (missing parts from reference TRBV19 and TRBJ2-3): DGGITQSPKYLFRKEGQNVTLSCEQNLNHDAMYWYRQDPGQGLRLIYYSQIVNDFQKGDIAEGYSVSREKKESFPLTVTSAQKNPTAFYLCASSQYVDAKADTQYFGPGTRLTVL.

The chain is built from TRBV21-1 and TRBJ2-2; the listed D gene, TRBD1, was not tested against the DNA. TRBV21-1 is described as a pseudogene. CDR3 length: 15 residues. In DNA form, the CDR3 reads TGTGCCAGCAGCAAAGACCACAGCTTCACCGGGGAGCTGTTTTTT. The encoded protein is CASSKDHSFTGELFF.

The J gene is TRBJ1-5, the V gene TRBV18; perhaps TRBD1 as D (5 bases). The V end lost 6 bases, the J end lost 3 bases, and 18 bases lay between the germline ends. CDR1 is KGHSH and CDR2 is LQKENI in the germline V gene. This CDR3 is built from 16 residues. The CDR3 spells CASSQWDGDSNQPQHF. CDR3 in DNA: TGTGCCAGCTCCCAGTGGGATGGGGACTCCAATCAGCCCCAGCATTTT. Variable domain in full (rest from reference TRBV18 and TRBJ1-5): NAGVMQNPRHLVRRRGQEARLRCSPMKGHSHVYWYRQLPEEGLKFMVYLQKENIIDESGMPKERFSAEFPKEGPSILRIQQVVRGDSAAYFCASSQWDGDSNQPQHFGDGTRLSIL.

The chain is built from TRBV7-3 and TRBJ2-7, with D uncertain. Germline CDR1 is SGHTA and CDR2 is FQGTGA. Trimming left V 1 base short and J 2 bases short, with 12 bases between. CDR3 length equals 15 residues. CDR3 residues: CASSLMAGIPYEQYF. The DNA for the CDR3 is TGTGCCAGCAGCTTAATGGCAGGAATTCCCTACGAGCAGTACTTC.

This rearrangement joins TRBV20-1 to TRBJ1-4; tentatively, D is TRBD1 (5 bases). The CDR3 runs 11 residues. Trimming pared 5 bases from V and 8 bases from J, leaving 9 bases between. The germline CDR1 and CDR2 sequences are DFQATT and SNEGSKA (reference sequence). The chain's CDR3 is CSARWDEKLFF. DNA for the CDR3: TGCAGTGCTCGGTGGGACGAAAAACTGTTTTTT.

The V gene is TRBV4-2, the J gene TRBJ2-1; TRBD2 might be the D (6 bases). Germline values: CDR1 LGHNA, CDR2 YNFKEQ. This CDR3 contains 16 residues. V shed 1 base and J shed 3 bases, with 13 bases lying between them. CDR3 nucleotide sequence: TGTGCCAGCAGCCAAGGGGGGGAAGCTCGCTACAATGAGCAGTTCTTC. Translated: CASSQGGEARYNEQFF.

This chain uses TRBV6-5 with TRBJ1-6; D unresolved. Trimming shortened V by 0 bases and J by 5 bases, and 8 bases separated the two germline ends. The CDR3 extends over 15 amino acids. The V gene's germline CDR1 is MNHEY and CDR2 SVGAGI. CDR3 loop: CASSYSMQHNSPLHF. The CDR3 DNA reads TGTGCCAGCAGTTACTCGATGCAGCATAATTCACCCCTCCACTTT.

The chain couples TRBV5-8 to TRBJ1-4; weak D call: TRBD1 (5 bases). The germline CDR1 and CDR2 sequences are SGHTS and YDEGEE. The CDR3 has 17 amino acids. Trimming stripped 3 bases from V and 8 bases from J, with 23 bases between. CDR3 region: CASSYPEGTPTGEKLFF. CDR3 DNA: TGTGCCAGCAGCTATCCTGAGGGGACCCCAACGGGGGAAAAACTGTTTTTT.

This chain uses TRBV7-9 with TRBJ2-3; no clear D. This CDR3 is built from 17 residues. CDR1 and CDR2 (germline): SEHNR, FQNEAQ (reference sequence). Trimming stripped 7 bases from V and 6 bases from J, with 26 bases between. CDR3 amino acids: CASTPGWTLTLVDTQYF. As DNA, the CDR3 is TGTGCCAGCACACCCGGTTGGACCCTAACTCTCGTGGATACGCAGTATTTT. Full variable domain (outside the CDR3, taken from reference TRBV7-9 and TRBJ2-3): DTGVSQNPRHKITKRGQNVTFRCDPISEHNRLYWYRQTLGQGPEFLTYFQNEAQLEKSRLLSDRFSAERPKGSFSTLEIQRTEQGDSAMYLCASTPGWTLTLVDTQYFGPGTRLTVL.

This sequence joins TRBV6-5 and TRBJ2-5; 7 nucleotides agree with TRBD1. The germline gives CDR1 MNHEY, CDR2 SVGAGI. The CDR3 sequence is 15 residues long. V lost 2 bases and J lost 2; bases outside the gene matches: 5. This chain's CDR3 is CASSYRGQRQETQYF. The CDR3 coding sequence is TGTGCCAGCAGTTACAGGGGGCAAAGGCAAGAGACCCAGTACTTC.

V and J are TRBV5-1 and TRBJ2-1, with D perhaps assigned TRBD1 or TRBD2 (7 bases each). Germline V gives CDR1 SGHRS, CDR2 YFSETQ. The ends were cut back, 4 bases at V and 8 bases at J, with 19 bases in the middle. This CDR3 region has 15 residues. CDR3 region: CASSPLTGGQDEQFF. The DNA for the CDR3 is TGCGCCAGCAGCCCCCTGACGGGAGGACAGGATGAGCAGTTCTTC.

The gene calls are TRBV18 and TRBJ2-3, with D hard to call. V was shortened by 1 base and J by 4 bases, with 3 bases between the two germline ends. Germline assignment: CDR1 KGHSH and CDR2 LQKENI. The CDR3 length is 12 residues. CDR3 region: CASSPRSDTQYF. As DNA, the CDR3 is TGTGCCAGCTCACCACGGTCAGATACGCAGTATTTT.

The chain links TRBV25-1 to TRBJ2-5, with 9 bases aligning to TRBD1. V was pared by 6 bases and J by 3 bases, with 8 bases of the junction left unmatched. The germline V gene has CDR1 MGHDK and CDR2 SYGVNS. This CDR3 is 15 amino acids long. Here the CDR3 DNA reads TGTGCCAGCAGGCCCGCCTGGACAGGGGAAGAGACCCAGTACTTC. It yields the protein CASRPAWTGEETQYF.

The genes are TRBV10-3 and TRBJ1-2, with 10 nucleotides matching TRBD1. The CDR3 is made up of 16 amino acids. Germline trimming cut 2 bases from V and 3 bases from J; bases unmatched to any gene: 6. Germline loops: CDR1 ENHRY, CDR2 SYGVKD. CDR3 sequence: CAISEGGDRGDYGYTF. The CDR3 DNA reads TGTGCCATCAGTGAGGGAGGGGACAGGGGAGACTATGGCTACACCTTC.

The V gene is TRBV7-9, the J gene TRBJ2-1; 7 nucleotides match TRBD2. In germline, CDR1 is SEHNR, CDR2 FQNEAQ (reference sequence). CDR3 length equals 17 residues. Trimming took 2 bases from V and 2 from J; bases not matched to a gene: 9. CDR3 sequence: CASSLRERDSPYNEQFF. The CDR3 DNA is TGTGCCAGCAGCTTAAGGGAGCGGGACTCGCCCTACAATGAGCAGTTCTTC.

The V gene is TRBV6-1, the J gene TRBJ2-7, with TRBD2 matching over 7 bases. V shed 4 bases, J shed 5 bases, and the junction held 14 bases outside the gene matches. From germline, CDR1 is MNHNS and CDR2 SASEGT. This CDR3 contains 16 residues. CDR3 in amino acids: CASSVRGNIGSHEQYF. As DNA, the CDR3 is TGTGCCAGCAGTGTGCGGGGGAACATCGGGTCCCACGAGCAGTACTTC.

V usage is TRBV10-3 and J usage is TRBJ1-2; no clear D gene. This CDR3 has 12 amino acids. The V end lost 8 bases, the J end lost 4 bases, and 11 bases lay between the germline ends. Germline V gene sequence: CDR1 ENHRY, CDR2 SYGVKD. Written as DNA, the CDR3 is TGTGCCATCGGTGCCAGCCTCTATGGCTACACCTTC. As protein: CAIGASLYGYTF.

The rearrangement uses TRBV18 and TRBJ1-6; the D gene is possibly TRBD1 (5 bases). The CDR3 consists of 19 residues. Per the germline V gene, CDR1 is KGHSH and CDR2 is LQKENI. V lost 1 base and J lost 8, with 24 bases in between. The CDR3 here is CASSPLPFAPSMGDSPLHF. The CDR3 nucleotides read TGTGCCAGCTCACCACTCCCCTTCGCCCCATCAATGGGGGATTCACCCCTCCACTTT.

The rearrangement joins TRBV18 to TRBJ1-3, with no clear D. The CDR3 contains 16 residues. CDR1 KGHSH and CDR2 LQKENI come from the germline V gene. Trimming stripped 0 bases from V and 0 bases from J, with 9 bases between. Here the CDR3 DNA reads TGTGCCAGCTCACCACCGGGGAGGAGCTCTGGAAACACCATATATTTT. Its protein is CASSPPGRSSGNTIYF.

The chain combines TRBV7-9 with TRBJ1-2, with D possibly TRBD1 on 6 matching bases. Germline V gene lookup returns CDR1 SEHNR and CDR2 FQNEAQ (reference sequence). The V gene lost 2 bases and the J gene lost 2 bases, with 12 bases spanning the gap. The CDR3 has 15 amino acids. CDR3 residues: CASSLYNRANYGYTF. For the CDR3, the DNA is TGTGCCAGCAGCTTATACAACAGGGCCAACTATGGCTACACCTTC.

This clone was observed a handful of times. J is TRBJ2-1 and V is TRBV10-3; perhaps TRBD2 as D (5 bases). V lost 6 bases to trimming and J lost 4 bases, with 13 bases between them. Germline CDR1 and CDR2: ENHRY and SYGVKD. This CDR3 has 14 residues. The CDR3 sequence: CAIRALERYNEQFF. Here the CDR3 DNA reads TGTGCCATCAGAGCACTAGAAAGATACAATGAGCAGTTCTTC.

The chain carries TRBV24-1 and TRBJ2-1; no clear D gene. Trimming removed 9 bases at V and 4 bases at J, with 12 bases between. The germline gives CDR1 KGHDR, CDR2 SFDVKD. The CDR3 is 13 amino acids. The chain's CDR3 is CATGEEKYNEQFF. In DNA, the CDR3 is TGTGCCACCGGCGAAGAGAAGTACAATGAGCAGTTCTTC.

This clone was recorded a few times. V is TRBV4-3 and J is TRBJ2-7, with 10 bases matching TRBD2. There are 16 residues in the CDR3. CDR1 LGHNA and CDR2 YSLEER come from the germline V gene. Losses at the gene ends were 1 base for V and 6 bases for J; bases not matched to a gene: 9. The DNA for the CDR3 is TGCGCCAGCAGCCAAGTTTTTCTAGCGGGAGAGTTCGAGCAGTACTTC. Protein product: CASSQVFLAGEFEQYF.

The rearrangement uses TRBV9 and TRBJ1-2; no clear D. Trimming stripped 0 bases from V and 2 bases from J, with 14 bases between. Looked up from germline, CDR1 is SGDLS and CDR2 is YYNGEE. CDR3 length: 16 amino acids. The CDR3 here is CASSVDPGPINYGYTF. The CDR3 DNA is TGTGCCAGCAGCGTAGACCCAGGACCGATAAACTATGGCTACACCTTC.